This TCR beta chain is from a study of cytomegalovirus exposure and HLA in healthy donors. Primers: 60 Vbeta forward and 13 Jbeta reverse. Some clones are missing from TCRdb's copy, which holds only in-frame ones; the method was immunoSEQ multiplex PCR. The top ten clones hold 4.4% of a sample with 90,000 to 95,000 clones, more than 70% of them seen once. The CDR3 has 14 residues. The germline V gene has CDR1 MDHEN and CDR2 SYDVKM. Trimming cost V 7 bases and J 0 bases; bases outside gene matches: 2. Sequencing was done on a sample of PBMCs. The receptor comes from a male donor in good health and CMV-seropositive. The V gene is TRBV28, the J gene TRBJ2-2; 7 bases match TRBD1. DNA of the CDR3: TGTGCCAGCACCGGGACAGCGAACACCGGGGAGCTGTTTTTT. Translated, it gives CASTGTANTGELFF.